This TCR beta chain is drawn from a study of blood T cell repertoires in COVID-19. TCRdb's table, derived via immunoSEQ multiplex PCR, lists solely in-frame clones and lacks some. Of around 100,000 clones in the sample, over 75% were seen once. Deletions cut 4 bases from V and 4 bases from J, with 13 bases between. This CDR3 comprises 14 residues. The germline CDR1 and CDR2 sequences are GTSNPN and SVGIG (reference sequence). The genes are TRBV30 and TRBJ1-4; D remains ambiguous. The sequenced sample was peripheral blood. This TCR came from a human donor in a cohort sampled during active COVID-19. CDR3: CAWNVGLFNEKLFF. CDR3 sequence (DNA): TGTGCCTGGAATGTAGGACTGTTTAATGAAAAACTGTTTTTT. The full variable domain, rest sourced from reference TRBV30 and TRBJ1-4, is SQTIHQWPATLVQPVGSPLSLECTVEGTSNPNLYWYRQAAGRGLQLLFYSVGIGQISSEVPQNLSASRPQDRQFILSSKKLLLSDSGFYLCAWNVGLFNEKLFFGSGTQLSVL.